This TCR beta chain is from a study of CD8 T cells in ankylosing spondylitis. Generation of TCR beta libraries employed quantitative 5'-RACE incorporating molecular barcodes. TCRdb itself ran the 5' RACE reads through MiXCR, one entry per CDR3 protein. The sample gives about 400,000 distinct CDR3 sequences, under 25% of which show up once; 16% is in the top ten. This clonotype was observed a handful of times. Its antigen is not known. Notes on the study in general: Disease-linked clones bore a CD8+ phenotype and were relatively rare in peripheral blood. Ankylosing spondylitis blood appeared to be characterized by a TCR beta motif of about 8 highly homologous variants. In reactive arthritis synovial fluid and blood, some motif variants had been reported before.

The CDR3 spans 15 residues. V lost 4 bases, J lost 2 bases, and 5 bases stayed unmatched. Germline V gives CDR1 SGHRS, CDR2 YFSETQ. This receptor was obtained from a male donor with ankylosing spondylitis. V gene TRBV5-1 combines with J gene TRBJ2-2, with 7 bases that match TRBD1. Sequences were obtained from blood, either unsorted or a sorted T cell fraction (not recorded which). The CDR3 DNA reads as TGCGCCAGCAGCATGGGACAGCATAACACCGGGGAGCTGTTTTTT. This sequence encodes CASSMGQHNTGELFF.